This TCR beta chain was identified during a study of CD8+ T cells in alopecia areata. Across the study: A 6-month period off drug followed tofacitinib, which lasted 6 to 18 months.

Reverse transcription of extracted RNA yielded cDNA, which provided the sequencing template. The protocol was immunoSEQ multiplex PCR, while the TCRdb copy is restricted to in-frame clones and leaves out a portion. Here the sample spans 90,000 to 120,000 clones, over 80% being singletons. Treatment reported: oral pan-JAK inhibitor, 5-10 mg twice daily. T lymphocytes (CD4+ and CD8+) were sorted from PBMCs. The CDR3 contains 16 residues. The germline V gene has CDR1 SNHLY and CDR2 FYNNEI. V trimming: 6 bases; J trimming: 1 base; junction bases outside the gene matches: 7. This clonotype was obtained from a human donor with alopecia areata. The chain links TRBV2 to TRBJ2-3, with TRBD2 identical over 10 bases. The material was CD8+ T cells sorted from blood, obtained at week 24, from a patient treated with tofacitinib. The CDR3 spells CASRPFLAGGTDTQYF. The CDR3 DNA reads TGTGCCAGCAGACCCTTCCTAGCGGGGGGCACAGATACGCAGTATTTT. Full variable domain (outside the CDR3, taken from reference TRBV2 and TRBJ2-3): EPEVTQTPSHQVTQMGQEVILRCVPISNHLYFYWYRQILGQKVEFLVSFYNNEISEKSEIFDDQFSVERPDGSNFTLKIRSTKLEDSAMYFCASRPFLAGGTDTQYFGPGTRLTVL.